The rows below give T cell receptor beta chains drawn from one sample of a study of T cell repertoires in cytomegalovirus infection. TCRdb recomputed calls from the reads with MiXCR, one row per CDR3 protein. The sample records approximately 190,000 distinct CDR3 sequences, roughly 9.8% being singletons. Sequenced sample: PBMCs. The receptors were gathered from a human donor in good health (CMV status not recorded). Some clones in this sample may be carry-over from other donors' samples. The CDR3 runs from the conserved cysteine through the conserved F or W. D genes are given only for firm matches. Clone sizes are given selectively: once, few, many, or a class where the clone is expanded.

>TRBJ1-3|.|many|16|TRBV7-8
TGTGCCAGCAGTTCCATGTCGTTCAGCTCTGGAAACACCATATATTTT
CASSSMSFSSGNTIYF
>TRBJ1-2|TRBD1|.|14|TRBV5-4
TGTGCCAGCAGCTTGGGACAGGGGCCCTTCGACTACACCTTC
CASSLGQGPFDYTF
>TRBJ2-3|.|.|15|TRBV6-4
TGTGCCAGCAGTGACACCGCTAGCGTCACAGATACGCAGTATTTT
CASSDTASVTDTQYF
>TRBJ2-3|.|many|12|TRBV10-3
TGTGCCATCGACAATGGGAAGGATACGCAGTATTTT
CAIDNGKDTQYF
>TRBJ1-5|.|many|14|TRBV7-2
TGTGCCAGCAGCTGGGGGAATAGCAATCAGCCCCAGCATTTT
CASSWGNSNQPQHF
>TRBJ1-5|TRBD1|.|13|TRBV2
TGTGCCAGCAGTGAGGAACAGGGGGGGACCCAGCATTTT
CASSEEQGGTQHF
>TRBJ1-1|.|.|13|TRBV20-1
TGCAGTGCTAGTGCAATAATGAACACTGAAGCTTTCTTT
CSASAIMNTEAFF
>TRBJ1-1|.|.|13|TRBV20-1
TGCAGTATGCCTACAGGGAGAAGAACTGAAGCTTTCTTT
CSMPTGRRTEAFF
>TRBJ2-3|.|.|16|TRBV4-3
TGCGCCAGCAGCCAAGATGGGGGAGGACGGACAGATACGCAGTATTTT
CASSQDGGGRTDTQYF
>TRBJ2-5|.|many|13|TRBV7-9
TGTGCCAGCAGCTCTTCTGTGGAAGAGACCCAGTACTTC
CASSSSVEETQYF
>TRBJ1-5|.|few|15|TRBV6-2/TRBV6-3
TGTGCCAGCAGTTACGGGAGATTTGAGAATCAGCCCCAGCATTTT
CASSYGRFENQPQHF
>TRBJ2-1|TRBD2|many|13|TRBV6-2/TRBV6-3
TGTGCCAGCCGGACTAGCGGGGGCAATGAGCAGTTCTTC
CASRTSGGNEQFF
>TRBJ2-5|.|few|14|TRBV19
TGTGCCAGTAGTATAACCAGTCTGGTCCGGACCCAGTACTTC
CASSITSLVRTQYF
>TRBJ2-5|TRBD1|.|15|TRBV4-2
TGTGCCAGCAGCCACGATACAGGGGGCAGCGAGACCCAGTACTTC
CASSHDTGGSETQYF
>TRBJ1-5|.|.|14|TRBV24-1
TGTGCCACCAGTGATTCCAGAGGGATTAAGCCCCAGCATTTT
CATSDSRGIKPQHF